This T cell receptor (beta chain) is from a study of shared clonotypes between healthy human individuals. Germline trimming cut 5 bases from V and 3 bases from J; bases unmatched to any gene: 12. The CDR3 extends over 17 amino acids. Germline values: CDR1 MNHEY, CDR2 SMNVEV (reference sequence). Only in-frame clones appear in the TCRdb table, and some are missing; sequencing was by immunoSEQ multiplex PCR. Of around 2,000,000 clones listed, approximately 95% are singletons. Only one count was recorded for this clone. As defined, naive CD8 cells were CD45RO-negative and positively selected for CCR7, with terminally differentiated effector memory CD45RA+ cells excluded.

Sequencing was carried out using naive CD8+ T cells sorted from blood. V gene TRBV27 combines with J gene TRBJ1-2, with 10 bases identical to TRBD1. The receptor's source is a man aged 18 to 29 in good health. The CDR3 nucleotides read TGTGCCAGCAGTCCAAGGGGACAGGGGAGCGCGGACTATGGCTACACCTTC. Its translation: CASSPRGQGSADYGYTF.